These 4 T cell receptor beta chains were sequenced from one sample in a study of cytomegalovirus exposure and HLA in healthy donors. The PCR ran on 60 Vbeta and 13 Jbeta primers. TCRdb keeps only in-frame clones here, not all; method: immunoSEQ multiplex PCR. The repertoire holds around 190,000 clones, with 70% to 85% as singletons. Sequenced: PBMCs. The receptors derive from a woman aged 40 to 50 in good health and CMV-seronegative.

J is TRBJ2-5 and V is TRBV28; TRBD1 is a possible D gene (6 bases). The CDR3 is 15 residues long. V lost 8 bases and J 4 bases, leaving 20 bases between the germline ends. In germline, CDR1 is MDHEN, CDR2 SYDVKM. The CDR3 is CASGIQGTGRETQYF. The DNA for the CDR3 is TGTGCCAGCGGAATACAGGGTACAGGGAGAGAGACCCAGTACTTC.

This clone was recorded once. J is TRBJ2-3 and V is TRBV4-1; 7 bases are shared with TRBD1. From germline, CDR1 is MGHRA and CDR2 YSYEKL. The CDR3 covers 18 residues. V was pared by 0 bases and J by 4 bases, with 13 bases of the junction left unmatched. The CDR3 DNA reads TGCGCCAGCAGCCAAGATGGGATGGTACAGGGGTATCCAGATACGCAGTATTTT. Its translation: CASSQDGMVQGYPDTQYF.

This clone was detected only once. V usage is TRBV30 and J usage is TRBJ2-1, with 9 bases lining up with TRBD2. V was pared by 4 bases and J by 5 bases, with 3 bases of the junction left unmatched. This CDR3 spans 13 amino acids. Germline assignment: CDR1 GTSNPN and CDR2 SVGIG (reference sequence). CDR3 amino acids: CAWIAGANNEQFF. The CDR3 nucleotides are TGTGCCTGGATAGCGGGAGCCAACAATGAGCAGTTCTTC.

The CDR3: CASSGTGADTQYF. The CDR3 bases are TGCGCCAGCAGCGGAACAGGGGCTGATACGCAGTATTTT. The V and J genes are TRBV5-1 and TRBJ2-3; TRBD1 aligns across 7 bases. J was trimmed by 6 bases and V by 4 bases; bases with no gene match: 5. The CDR3 runs 13 residues. Per the germline V gene, CDR1 is SGHRS and CDR2 is YFSETQ.